These 17 T cell receptor beta chains were all obtained from the same sample, sequenced in a study of beta chain features in type 1 diabetes. Since all of the isolated RNA was reverse transcribed, expressed TCRB transcripts were what got sequenced. The method was immunoSEQ multiplex PCR; TCRdb's version includes in-frame clones alone and lacks a portion of them. Seen here are 200,000 to 250,000 clones, around 26% observed once, and the top ten hold 4%. The sequenced material came from central memory CD4+ T cells from blood. All receptors come from a man under 40 in good health.

This chain links TRBV7-9 with TRBJ2-1, with 10 bases lining up with TRBD1. This CDR3 region has 14 residues. CDR1 SEHNR and CDR2 FQNEAQ come from the germline V gene (reference sequence). The V gene end was trimmed by 2 bases and the J gene end by 8 bases; junction bases not matched to a gene: 3. This chain's CDR3 is CASSLMTGGDEQFF. The CDR3 DNA is TGTGCCAGCAGCTTAATGACAGGGGGCGATGAGCAGTTCTTC.

This clone has a handful of counts. This chain connects TRBV30 to TRBJ1-2; D unclear. The germline V gene encodes CDR1 GTSNPN and CDR2 SVGIG (reference sequence). This CDR3 has 10 residues. Between the trimmed V and J ends, which lost 6 bases and 7 bases, there was a span of 9 bases. CDR3 bases: TGTGCCTGCCTAGGGTTTGGCTACACCTTC. It encodes CACLGFGYTF.

The table lists this clone with a few counts. The gene calls are TRBV30 and TRBJ1-2, with 7 bases matching TRBD1. V shed 4 bases, J shed 7 bases, and the junction held 6 bases outside the gene matches. Germline V CDR1 and CDR2: GTSNPN, SVGIG (reference sequence). The CDR3 consists of 12 residues. The CDR3 DNA reads as TGTGCCTGGACCGACAGGGAGGCTGGCTACACCTTC. Protein sequence: CAWTDREAGYTF.

The V call is TRBV7-9, the J call TRBJ2-5, with D uncertain. The CDR3 is made up of 12 amino acids. In germline, CDR1 is SEHNR, CDR2 FQNEAQ (reference sequence). Trimming removed 3 bases at V and 4 bases at J, with 6 bases between. The DNA for the CDR3 is TGTGCCAGCAGCTTCCCCTCAGAGACCCAGTACTTC. It codes for CASSFPSETQYF.

J is TRBJ1-6 and V is TRBV2; the D is unclear. V was trimmed by 7 bases and J by 0 bases, leaving 16 bases between them. The CDR3 consists of 17 residues. Germline V gene data show CDR1 as SNHLY and CDR2 as FYNNEI. CDR3 region: CASKGAAAISYNSPLHF. The CDR3 nucleotides read TGTGCCAGCAAGGGCGCGGCAGCGATCTCCTATAATTCACCCCTCCACTTT.

This clone occurred many times. The V gene is TRBV13, the J gene TRBJ2-7, with TRBD1 identical over 7 bases. This CDR3 region has 13 residues. The germline CDR1 and CDR2 sequences are PRHDT and FYEKMQ (reference sequence). Trimming cost V 3 bases and J 1 base; bases outside gene matches: 0. This CDR3 reads CASSLTGSYEQYF. In nucleotides, the CDR3 is TGTGCCAGCAGCTTGACAGGGTCCTACGAGCAGTACTTC.

This clone was seen a handful of times. Other DNA sequences within the sample encode an identical CDR3. The chain carries TRBV29-1 and TRBJ2-3, with 8 bases lining up with TRBD1. Germline V lookup: CDR1 SQVTM, CDR2 ANQGSEA. The CDR3 has 13 residues. The V gene end was trimmed by 4 bases and the J gene end by 3 bases; junction bases not matched to a gene: 3. The CDR3 nucleotides are TGCAGCGTTGGACAGGGGCAAACAGATACGCAGTATTTT. Translated, it gives CSVGQGQTDTQYF.

J is TRBJ2-1 and V is TRBV9; D might be TRBD2 (6 bases). The germline V gene encodes CDR1 SGDLS and CDR2 YYNGEE. This CDR3 spans 13 amino acids. The V gene lost 1 base and the J gene lost 7 bases, with 9 bases spanning the gap. The CDR3 DNA follows: TGTGCCAGCAGCGTACAGGGAGGAAATGAGCAGTTCTTC. Its protein is CASSVQGGNEQFF. Variable domain in full (rest from reference TRBV9 and TRBJ2-1): DSGVTQTPKHLITATGQRVTLRCSPRSGDLSVYWYQQSLDQGLQFLIQYYNGEERAKGNILERFSAQQFPDLHSELNLSSLELGDSALYFCASSVQGGNEQFFGPGTRLTVL.

The V and J genes are TRBV10-3 and TRBJ1-1, with D maybe TRBD1 (5 bases). V was clipped by 5 bases and J by 6 bases, with 19 bases between them. The CDR3 totals 15 residues. The germline V gene has CDR1 ENHRY and CDR2 SYGVKD. Here the CDR3 reads CAISPQLQVRPEAFF. For the CDR3, the DNA is TGTGCCATCAGTCCCCAACTACAGGTGCGTCCTGAAGCTTTCTTT.

This clone was recorded a few times. J is TRBJ2-1 and V is TRBV9; 9 nucleotides agree with TRBD1. Unmatched junction bases numbered 6, after V lost 3 bases and J lost 8 bases. The CDR3 consists of 14 residues. Per the germline V gene, CDR1 is SGDLS and CDR2 is YYNGEE. The DNA for the CDR3 is TGTGCCAGCAGCGCTACACAGGGGGCCGATGAGCAGTTCTTC. Translating gives CASSATQGADEQFF.

This rearrangement joins TRBV6-5 to TRBJ2-3; no firm D call. Germline values: CDR1 MNHEY, CDR2 SVGAGI. V shed 5 bases and J shed 5 bases, with 5 bases lying between them. The length of the CDR3 is 11 residues. The DNA for the CDR3 is TGTGCCAGCAGTGCCGGAGATACGCAGTATTTT. The encoded protein is CASSAGDTQYF.

This clone appeared many times. This chain connects TRBV6-1 to TRBJ1-2; maybe TRBD1 (6 bases). Trimming stripped 7 bases from V and 8 bases from J, with 20 bases between. This CDR3 spans 14 amino acids. Germline loops: CDR1 MNHNS, CDR2 SASEGT. The chain's CDR3 is CASTLDRTRKGYTF. As DNA, the CDR3 is TGTGCCAGCACTCTAGACAGGACACGGAAAGGCTACACCTTC.

This chain joins TRBV5-6 and TRBJ2-1; 12 nucleotides align to TRBD1. Looked up from germline, CDR1 is SGHDT and CDR2 is YYEEEE. With 4 bases clipped from V and 10 bases from J, the junction kept 6 bases outside the gene matches. This CDR3 has 14 amino acids. The CDR3, as DNA: TGTGCCAGCAGCCGGGGACAGGGGGCTCGGGAGCAGTTCTTC. Translated: CASSRGQGAREQFF.

Points on this clone: Other DNA sequences in the same sample also yield this CDR3. The chain links TRBV6-5 to TRBJ2-3; D not certain. CDR1 and CDR2 from the germline V gene are MNHEY and SVGAGI. V was clipped by 0 bases and J by 2 bases, with 9 bases between them. The CDR3 has 15 residues. The CDR3 here is CASSYSGPPTDTQYF. In DNA form, the CDR3 reads TGTGCCAGCAGTTACTCAGGGCCCCCCACAGATACGCAGTATTTT.

This clone was recorded a few times. The J gene is TRBJ1-4, the V gene TRBV5-6, with unresolved D. From germline, CDR1 is SGHDT and CDR2 YYEEEE. The CDR3 length is 15 residues. Deletions cut 5 bases from V and 8 bases from J, with 19 bases between. CDR3 nucleotides: TGTGCCAGCAGACCCCAGACTTGGGCCGGGGAAAAACTGTTTTTT. Amino acids: CASRPQTWAGEKLFF.

Of note for this clone: Germline is not matched at one junction end, which may reflect a read error. The chain recombines TRBV30 with TRBJ2-7, with 9 nucleotides matching TRBD1. This CDR3 is 13 amino acids long. Germline V gives CDR1 GTSNPN, CDR2 SVGIG (reference sequence). This chain's CDR3 is CAGSARTGDEQYF. In DNA form, the CDR3 reads TGTGCCGGGAGTGCTCGGACAGGGGACGAGCAGTACTTC. Together with reference TRBV30 and TRBJ2-7, the CDR3 gives the full variable domain: SQTIHQWPATLVQPVGSPLSLECTVEGTSNPNLYWYRQAAGRGLQLLFYSVGIGQISSEVPQNLSASRPQDRQFILSSKKLLLSDSGFYLCAGSARTGDEQYFGPGTRLTVT.

CDR3: CASRTTPYEQYF. The CDR3 DNA follows: TGTGCCAGCAGGACAACACCCTACGAGCAGTACTTC. The rearrangement links TRBV27 to TRBJ2-7; D uncertain. The CDR3 spans 12 residues. Deletions cut 6 bases from V and 2 bases from J, with 8 bases between. CDR1 and CDR2 from the germline V gene are MNHEY and SMNVEV (reference sequence).